This note documents a single TCR beta chain sequence. The sample is drawn from a study of tumor-infiltrating lymphocytes in primary liver carcinoma. They got blood RNA out of unsorted whole blood and also pulled out germline DNA. TCR beta cDNA was made from 400 to 500 ng total RNA with a constant-region primer. Three nested multiplex PCR rounds of slightly modified ARM-PCR generated TCR beta libraries. In TCRdb, the multiplex PCR reads were re-called with MiXCR into one record per CDR3 protein. The sample lists about 210,000 distinct CDR3 sequences, about 61% seen once, with around 7.1% in the top ten. The sample taken for sequencing was peripheral blood. The TCR was taken from a woman between 55 and 75 years old with primary liver carcinoma and hepatitis B virus infection.

This chain's CDR3 is CASSSSRTNTEAFF. The CDR3 region has the DNA TGTGCCAGCAGCTCATCTCGGACTAACACTGAAGCTTTCTTT. This chain links TRBV11-2 with TRBJ1-1; no definite D call. V lost 4 bases to trimming and J lost 2 bases, with 11 bases between them. CDR3 size: 14 residues. Per germline, CDR1 SGHAT and CDR2 FQNNGV.